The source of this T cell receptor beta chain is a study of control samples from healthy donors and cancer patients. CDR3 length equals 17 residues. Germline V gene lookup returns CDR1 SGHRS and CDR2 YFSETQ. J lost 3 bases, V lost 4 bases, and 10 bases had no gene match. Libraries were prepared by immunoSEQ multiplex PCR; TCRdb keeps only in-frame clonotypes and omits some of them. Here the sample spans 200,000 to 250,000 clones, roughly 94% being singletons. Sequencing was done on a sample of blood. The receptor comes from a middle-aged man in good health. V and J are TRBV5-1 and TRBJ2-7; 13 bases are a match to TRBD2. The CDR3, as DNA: TGCGCCAGCAGCCTCGGGACTAGCGGGGCCAATGGCTACGAGCAGTACGTC. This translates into CASSLGTSGANGYEQYV.